A selection of T cell receptor beta chains follows, all from one sample in a study of blood T cells in healthy people across ages. TCRdb re-called the 5' RACE reads with MiXCR, one entry per CDR3 protein. The sample records around 500,000 distinct CDR3 sequences, 27% being singletons. These data were also filed under a second study, of T cells of mothers and their children.

The sequenced sample was blood. These receptor sequences come from a boy aged 2-9 years in good health. Both conserved end residues are part of each CDR3. Each record gives: CDR3 length, J gene, clone size, D gene, V gene, CDR3 protein, CDR3 DNA. The D gene is left open where the match is weak. Some rows mark clone size as missing; the rest say once, few, many or name a class of expanded clone.

>15|TRBJ2-3|-|TRBD2|TRBV10-3
CAISVVAGDTDTQYF
TGTGCCATCAGTGTAGTAGCGGGGGACACAGATACGCAGTATTTT
>17|TRBJ2-1|-|-|TRBV7-9
CASSSRPTRPVYNEQFF
TGTGCCAGCAGCTCACGGCCGACTCGTCCGGTCTACAATGAGCAGTTCTTC
>13|TRBJ1-2|once|-|TRBV29-1
CSVEDRIQNGYTF
TGCAGCGTTGAAGATCGAATTCAGAATGGCTACACCTTC
>19|TRBJ2-1|-|-|TRBV6-2/TRBV6-3
CASRAGLFAPKRSYNEQFF
TGTGCCTCCAGGGCCGGTCTTTTTGCCCCAAAACGCTCCTACAATGAGCAGTTCTTC
>12|TRBJ1-3|-|-|TRBV3-1
CASSLNRNTIYF
TGTGCCAGCAGCCTGAACAGAAACACCATATATTTT
>17|TRBJ2-1|few|-|TRBV12-3/TRBV12-4
CASTAGLSWSSYNEQFF
TGTGCCAGCACCGCCGGACTGAGCTGGAGCTCCTACAATGAGCAGTTCTTC
>14|TRBJ2-5|-|-|TRBV6-6
CASSYSGDQETQYF
TGTGCCAGCAGTTACTCGGGGGACCAAGAGACCCAGTACTTC
>14|TRBJ2-7|few|-|TRBV7-9
CASSLNDRDGEQYF
TGTGCCAGCAGCTTAAATGACCGAGATGGCGAGCAGTACTTC
>15|TRBJ2-1|few|TRBD2|TRBV20-1
CSARVLADSHNEQFF
TGCAGTGCTAGAGTTCTAGCGGACTCTCACAATGAGCAGTTCTTC
>15|TRBJ1-4|-|TRBD1|TRBV5-1
CASSVTGGTSEKLFF
TGCGCCAGCAGCGTAACAGGGGGGACGAGTGAAAAACTGTTTTTT
>12|TRBJ2-1|-|-|TRBV24-1
CATSVIRLYEFF
TGTGCCACCAGTGTTATCAGACTATACGAGTTCTTC
>15|TRBJ2-3|-|TRBD2|TRBV12-3/TRBV12-4
CASRSLSGGTDTQYF
TGTGCCAGCAGATCTCTTAGCGGGGGGACAGATACGCAGTATTTT
>12|TRBJ2-3|-|-|TRBV7-8
CASSLERITQYF
TGTGCCAGCAGCTTAGAGCGGATTACGCAGTATTTT
>13|TRBJ2-5|many|TRBD1|TRBV29-1
CSVSGTERETQYF
TGCAGCGTCTCCGGGACAGAGAGGGAGACCCAGTACTTC
>16|TRBJ2-1|-|TRBD2|TRBV7-2
CASSPRRGGWYNEQFF
TGTGCCAGCAGCCCTAGACGGGGGGGCTGGTACAATGAGCAGTTCTTC